This T cell receptor beta chain comes out of a study of blood T cells in healthy people across ages. Every donor provided roughly 9.1 milliliters of peripheral blood. Remarks on this clonotype: What it binds is unknown.

Together with a sample-barcoded 5' primer, a J-beta primer mix was included in a second PCR lasting roughly 6 to 12 cycles. TCRdb used MiXCR to reprocess the 5' RACE reads, holding one entry per CDR3 protein. The repertoire has about 1.7 million distinct CDR3 sequences, approximately 30% of them found once; the top ten carry roughly 8.2%. Germline lookup yields CDR1 SNHLY and CDR2 FYNNEI. The CDR3 is made up of 15 amino acids. J lost 5 bases, V lost 2 bases, and 5 bases had no gene match. Study-level results: The study found more naive CD4+ cells and higher diversity in long-lived than aged donors.

The source is a woman under 40 in good health. The rearrangement uses TRBV2 and TRBJ2-3; 9 bases fit TRBD2. Sequencing input: blood. This chain's CDR3 is CASSELAGAGDTQYF. CDR3 in DNA: TGTGCCAGCAGTGAATTAGCGGGAGCGGGAGATACGCAGTATTTT. Drawing the rest from reference TRBV2 and TRBJ2-3, the complete variable domain is EPEVTQTPSHQVTQMGQEVILRCVPISNHLYFYWYRQILGQKVEFLVSFYNNEISEKSEIFDDQFSVERPDGSNFTLKIRSTKLEDSAMYFCASSELAGAGDTQYFGPGTRLTVL.